Listed below are T cell receptor beta chains from one sample, sequenced in a study of blood T cell repertoires in COVID-19. Libraries were prepared by immunoSEQ multiplex PCR; TCRdb keeps only in-frame clonotypes and omits some of them. The table shows 30,000 to 45,000 clones, with roughly nine tenths occurring only once. The sequencing input was peripheral blood. Receptors originate from a man aged 50 to 60 with active COVID-19. CDR3s include the opening cysteine and the closing phenylalanine or tryptophan. A D gene is named only where the DNA matches it firmly. Where a row states a size, it is once, few, many or the class of an expanded clone; other rows omit it.

j_call,d_call,v_call,clone_size,cdr3_aa,cdr3_nt
TRBJ2-5,-,TRBV5-5,-,CASRGRQRGETQYF,TGTGCCAGCAGGGGTAGACAAAGAGGGGAGACCCAGTACTTC
TRBJ2-2,TRBD1,TRBV3-1/TRBV3-2,-,CASSSNRGRDTGELFF,TGTGCCAGCAGCTCGAACAGGGGGCGCGACACCGGGGAGCTGTTTTTT
TRBJ2-1,TRBD2,TRBV6-1,-,CASSVLGTSGGDSYNEQFF,TGTGCCAGCAGTGTTCTGGGGACTAGCGGGGGGGACTCCTACAATGAGCAGTTCTTC
TRBJ1-5,-,TRBV4-1,-,CASSQDRVQPQHF,TGCGCCAGCAGCCAAGACAGGGTCCAGCCCCAGCATTTT
TRBJ2-7,-,TRBV30,-,CAWSHSYEQYF,TGTGCCTGGAGTCACTCCTACGAGCAGTACTTC
TRBJ1-2,TRBD1,TRBV30,-,CAWSILQGVGYGYTF,TGTGCCTGGAGTATCTTACAGGGGGTCGGGTATGGCTACACCTTC
TRBJ2-1,-,TRBV5-1,-,CASSFERGGRNEQFF,TGCGCCAGCAGCTTCGAGAGGGGGGGCCGCAATGAGCAGTTCTTC
TRBJ2-6,-,TRBV6-6,-,CASSYSRVSGANVLTF,TGTGCCAGCAGTTACTCGAGGGTTTCCGGGGCCAACGTCCTGACTTTC
TRBJ1-2,-,TRBV18,-,CASSPTRGNYGYTF,TGTGCCAGCTCACCCACCAGGGGAAACTATGGCTACACCTTC
TRBJ2-1,-,TRBV19,-,CASSIRTGVGDEQFF,TGTGCCAGTAGTATAAGGACGGGGGTTGGGGATGAGCAGTTCTTC
TRBJ2-5,-,TRBV7-8,-,CASSFQGRGQETQYF,TGTGCCAGCAGCTTCCAGGGGCGAGGCCAAGAGACCCAGTACTTC
TRBJ2-1,-,TRBV5-4,-,CASSADPGTYNEQFF,TGTGCCAGCAGCGCAGACCCAGGTACCTACAATGAGCAGTTCTTC
TRBJ1-1,-,TRBV21-1,-,CASGCRDRGVESEAFF,TGTGCCAGCGGGTGCCGGGACAGGGGGGTTGAGAGTGAAGCTTTCTTT
TRBJ2-3,TRBD1,TRBV18,-,CASSPPGGATDTQYF,TGTGCCAGCTCACCACCAGGGGGCGCGACAGATACGCAGTATTTT
TRBJ2-3,-,TRBV6-1,-,CASSERWESTDTQYF,TGTGCCAGCAGTGAACGGTGGGAGAGCACAGATACGCAGTATTTT
TRBJ1-1,-,TRBV5-1,-,CASSPGHQNTEAFF,TGCGCCAGCAGCCCGGGACACCAGAACACTGAAGCTTTCTTT
TRBJ2-5,-,TRBV6-5,-,CASSYSVQLLETQYF,TGTGCCAGCAGTTACTCAGTACAGCTTCTCGAGACCCAGTACTTC
TRBJ2-3,TRBD1,TRBV5-1,-,CASSPGQGTDTQYF,TGCGCCAGCAGCCCTGGACAGGGCACAGATACGCAGTATTTT
TRBJ2-7,TRBD2,TRBV6-5,-,CASSPGLAYTYEQYF,TGTGCCAGCAGCCCGGGACTAGCGTATACCTACGAGCAGTACTTC
TRBJ1-6,-,TRBV2,-,CASGQGQVLHF,TGTGCCAGCGGTCAGGGGCAGGTCCTCCACTTT
TRBJ1-5,TRBD1,TRBV5-4,-,CASSAGQDDQPQHF,TGTGCCAGCAGCGCGGGACAGGACGATCAGCCCCAGCATTTT
TRBJ2-1,TRBD1,TRBV25-1,-,CASSDQTTGAIYEQFF,TGTGCCAGCAGTGATCAAACGACAGGGGCGATTTATGAGCAGTTCTTC
TRBJ1-1,TRBD1,TRBV19,-,CASSEGQGKTEAFF,TGTGCCAGTAGTGAAGGACAGGGGAAAACTGAAGCTTTCTTT
TRBJ1-4,-,TRBV21-1,-,CASSSRIRTVNEKLFF,TGTGCCAGCAGCTCCCGAATAAGGACAGTTAATGAAAAACTGTTTTTT
TRBJ2-5,TRBD2,TRBV19,-,CASSPTSGQETQYF,TGTGCCAGTAGCCCAACTAGCGGCCAAGAGACCCAGTACTTC
TRBJ2-2,TRBD2,TRBV6-5,once,CASKAGGTGELFF,TGTGCCAGCAAGGCGGGAGGGACCGGGGAGCTGTTTTTT
TRBJ2-7,TRBD2,TRBV27,-,CASSLYASGVYEQYF,TGTGCCAGCAGTTTGTATGCTAGCGGAGTCTACGAGCAGTACTTC
TRBJ1-4,-,TRBV19,-,CASSGRGVGNEKLFF,TGTGCCAGTAGTGGAAGGGGCGTCGGGAATGAAAAACTGTTTTTT
TRBJ2-4,-,TRBV19,-,CASSIDGGVQYF,TGTGCCAGTAGTATAGATGGAGGGGTCCAGTACTTC
TRBJ2-3,TRBD2,TRBV6-1,-,CASSERLAGIDTQYF,TGTGCCAGCAGTGAGAGACTAGCGGGAATAGATACGCAGTATTTT
TRBJ1-1,-,TRBV6-5,-,CASTRGGLNTEAFF,TGTGCCAGCACCCGAGGGGGTCTGAACACTGAAGCTTTCTTT
TRBJ1-2,-,TRBV4-1,-,CASSQPGTGDPYGYTF,TGCGCCAGCAGCCAGCCCGGGACGGGAGACCCATATGGCTACACCTTC
TRBJ1-6,TRBD1,TRBV5-4,-,CASSTGTVNSPLHF,TGTGCCAGCAGCACAGGGACAGTTAATTCACCCCTCCACTTT
TRBJ1-2,TRBD1,TRBV4-1,-,CASSQPGQGNLYGYTF,TGCGCCAGCAGCCAGCCGGGACAGGGGAACCTCTATGGCTACACCTTC
TRBJ2-7,-,TRBV7-6,few,CASSLNSGTLSSYEQYF,TGTGCCAGCAGCTTAAACTCCGGGACTCTAAGCTCCTACGAGCAGTACTTC
TRBJ1-6,TRBD1,TRBV2,-,CASRGQVASSYNSPLHF,TGTGCCAGCAGGGGACAGGTCGCTAGCTCCTATAATTCACCCCTCCACTTT